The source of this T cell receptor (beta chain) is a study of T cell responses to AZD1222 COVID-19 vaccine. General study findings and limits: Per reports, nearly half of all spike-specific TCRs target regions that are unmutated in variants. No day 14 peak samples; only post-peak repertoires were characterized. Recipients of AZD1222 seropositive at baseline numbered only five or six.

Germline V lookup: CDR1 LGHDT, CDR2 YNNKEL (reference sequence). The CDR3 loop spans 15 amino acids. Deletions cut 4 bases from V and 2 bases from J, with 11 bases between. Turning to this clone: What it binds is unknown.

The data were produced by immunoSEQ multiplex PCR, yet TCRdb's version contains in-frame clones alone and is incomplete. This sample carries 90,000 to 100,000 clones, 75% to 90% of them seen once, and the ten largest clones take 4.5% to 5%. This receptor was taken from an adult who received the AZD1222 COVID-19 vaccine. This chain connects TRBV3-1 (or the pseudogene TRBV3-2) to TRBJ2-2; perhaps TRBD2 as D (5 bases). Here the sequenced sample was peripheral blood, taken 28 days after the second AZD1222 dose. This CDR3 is CASSPFAGNTGELFF. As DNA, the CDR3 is TGTGCCAGCAGCCCTTTCGCGGGTAACACCGGGGAGCTGTTTTTT.